The 22 T cell receptor beta chains below all came from one sample that was sequenced in a study of blood T cells in healthy people across ages. Next came a second PCR, run for about 7 to 12 cycles, which used a sample-barcoded 5' primer along with a J-beta primer mix. TCRdb independently ran MiXCR on the 5' RACE reads; one entry per CDR3 protein. This table holds about 1.5 million distinct CDR3 sequences, 42% found once. The sample was blood. These receptor sequences come from a woman under 30 in good health.

V is TRBV28 and J is TRBJ2-5; D is undetermined. Gene TRBJ2-7 matches the end of the DNA better, so the J call may be wrong. The CDR3 has 15 amino acids. From germline, CDR1 is MDHEN and CDR2 SYDVKM. This CDR3 reads CASSTHAAFGPEQYF. Written as DNA, the CDR3 is TGTGCCAGCAGTACCCATGCGGCTTTTGGACCCGAGCAGTACTTC.

This clonotype was detected only a few times. This rearrangement joins TRBV5-1 to TRBJ2-3; D call uncertain. The germline V and J ends were trimmed by 1 base and 6 bases, with 9 bases remaining between them. In germline, CDR1 is SGHRS, CDR2 YFSETQ. CDR3 length: 13 amino acids. The CDR3: CASSLSSSDTQYF. CDR3 nucleotide sequence: TGCGCCAGCAGCTTGTCTTCCTCCGATACGCAGTATTTT.

The V gene is TRBV5-1, the J gene TRBJ2-7, with a weak D call TRBD1 (6 bases). Between the trimmed V and J ends, which lost 5 bases and 1 base, there was a span of 16 bases. The CDR3 is 15 residues long. CDR1 and CDR2 from the germline V gene are SGHRS and YFSETQ. CDR3 bases: TGCGCCAGCAGAGATGGACAGTCGCTATCCTACGAGCAGTACTTC. This translates into CASRDGQSLSYEQYF.

Note on this clonotype: A clone one base away is much larger, so this may be a read error. This chain joins TRBV6-2 or TRBV6-3 and TRBJ1-2; D is perhaps TRBD1 (5 bases). The CDR3 spans 12 residues. CDR1 and CDR2 (germline): MNHEY, SVGEGT. The CDR3 nucleotides are TGTGACAGCAGACAGCCCAACTATGGCTACACCTTC. Its translation is CDSRQPNYGYTF.

This clonotype has only a few counts. The J gene is TRBJ2-1, the V gene TRBV27; no reliable D call. The germline V gene has CDR1 MNHEY and CDR2 SMNVEV (reference sequence). Trimming removed 8 bases at V and 5 bases at J, with 10 bases between. The CDR3 totals 12 residues. CDR3 nucleotide sequence: TGTGCCAGCGTCGACGGAAACAATGAGCAGTTCTTC. This gives the protein CASVDGNNEQFF.

This clonotype has just one count. V and J are TRBV27 and TRBJ1-6; D is unresolved. V lost 8 bases, J lost 13 bases, and 6 bases lay in between. The CDR3 length is 9 residues. CDR1 and CDR2 from the germline V gene are MNHEY and SMNVEV (reference sequence). CDR3 protein: CASGWPLHF. The CDR3, as DNA: TGTGCCAGCGGGTGGCCCCTCCACTTT.

The rearrangement links TRBV11-2 to TRBJ2-4; 11 nucleotides align to TRBD2. This CDR3 contains 17 residues. V lost 5 bases to trimming and J lost 1 base; unmatched junction nucleotides: 7. Per germline, CDR1 SGHAT and CDR2 FQNNGV. Here the CDR3 DNA reads TGTGCCAGCAGCCCCCAGACTAGCGGGGTGGCCAAAAACATTCAGTACTTC. Protein product: CASSPQTSGVAKNIQYF.

The rearrangement joins TRBV20-1 to TRBJ2-7, with TRBD2 identical over 9 bases. V was pared by 5 bases and J by 7 bases, with 15 bases of the junction left unmatched. The CDR3 length is 15 residues. Germline V gene sequence: CDR1 DFQATT, CDR2 SNEGSKA (reference sequence). CDR3 residues: CSAGNSGSPFMEQYF. CDR3 coding DNA: TGCAGTGCTGGCAATAGCGGGAGCCCCTTCATGGAGCAGTACTTC.

This clonotype was detected only once. The CDR3: CASSYSIAGGNGNTIYF. The CDR3, as DNA: TGTGCCAGCAGTTACTCGATCGCAGGGGGTAATGGAAACACCATATATTTT. The chain joins TRBV6-5 to TRBJ1-3; 7 positions match TRBD1. CDR1 is MNHEY and CDR2 is SVGAGI in the germline V gene. The CDR3 contains 17 residues. V lost 0 bases to trimming and J lost 3 bases; unmatched junction nucleotides: 8.

The chain uses TRBV11-2 and TRBJ1-1; no clear D gene. CDR3 size: 9 residues. Between the trimmed V and J ends, which lost 5 bases and 11 bases, there was a span of 6 bases. Germline CDR1 reads SGHAT; CDR2 reads FQNNGV. Here the CDR3 DNA reads TGTGCCAGCAGCCCTGGTGCTTTCTTT. As protein: CASSPGAFF.

This clonotype turned up a few times. The chain joins TRBV7-2 to TRBJ2-3, with TRBD2 matching over 9 bases. The trim removed 2 bases at V and 3 bases at J, leaving 6 bases unmatched. CDR3 length equals 16 residues. Germline CDR1 is SGHTA and CDR2 is FQGNSA. The DNA for the CDR3 is TGTGCCAGCAGCTTAAAGGAGGGACTAGCAACAGATACGCAGTATTTT. It encodes CASSLKEGLATDTQYF.

The rearrangement uses TRBV10-3 and TRBJ2-1; TRBD1 matches 7 bases. Germline CDR1 and CDR2: ENHRY and SYGVKD. The J segment lost 3 bases and the V segment lost 2 bases, leaving 7 bases of the junction unmatched. This CDR3 region has 16 residues. CDR3 sequence reads: CAISEEGARGYNEQFF. CDR3 nucleotide sequence: TGTGCCATCAGTGAGGAGGGGGCGCGTGGCTACAATGAGCAGTTCTTC.

The chain couples TRBV14 to TRBJ2-3; D not resolved. Germline loops: CDR1 SGHDN, CDR2 FVKESK. Trimming left V 3 bases short and J 2 bases short, with 15 bases between. This CDR3 comprises 16 residues. This CDR3 reads CASSHDRALITDTQYF. In DNA, the CDR3 is TGTGCCAGCAGCCACGACCGGGCCCTAATCACAGATACGCAGTATTTT.

The sample holds a few counts of this clonotype. The V and J genes are TRBV15 and TRBJ2-3; 12 bases map to TRBD2. There are 14 residues in the CDR3. Trimming cost V 8 bases and J 4 bases; bases outside gene matches: 4. CDR1 and CDR2 (germline): LNHNV, YYDKDF (reference sequence). CDR3 sequence: CATASGGAADTQYF. CDR3 bases: TGTGCCACCGCTAGCGGGGGGGCCGCAGATACGCAGTATTTT.

This chain joins TRBV7-2 and TRBJ1-5; possibly TRBD1 for D (5 bases). V was cut by 2 bases and J by 2 bases, with 13 bases left in between. Germline V lookup: CDR1 SGHTA, CDR2 FQGNSA. The CDR3 extends over 16 amino acids. The DNA for the CDR3 is TGTGCCAGCAGCTTAAGACAGAGGTCGGGCAATCAGCCCCAGCATTTT. Amino acids: CASSLRQRSGNQPQHF.

The rearrangement uses TRBV30 and TRBJ1-2; the D is unclear. Germline V CDR1 and CDR2: GTSNPN, SVGIG (reference sequence). V was clipped by 0 bases and J by 7 bases, with 6 bases between them. The CDR3 extends over 11 amino acids. Written as DNA, the CDR3 is TGTGCCTGGAGTGTAACTGGTGGCTACACCTTC. It specifies CAWSVTGGYTF.

V and J are TRBV20-1 and TRBJ1-2; D uncertain. V lost 5 bases and J lost 4, with 11 bases in between. Germline CDR1 is DFQATT and CDR2 is SNEGSKA (reference sequence). The CDR3 covers 12 residues. CDR3 in DNA: TGCAGTGCTCGGAACACGCTCTATGGCTACACCTTC. Its protein is CSARNTLYGYTF.

The rearrangement links TRBV6-1 to TRBJ2-2; unclear D gene. The V end lost 0 bases, the J end lost 3 bases, and 11 bases lay between the germline ends. The CDR3 spans 16 residues. The germline V gene encodes CDR1 MNHNS and CDR2 SASEGT. CDR3 sequence reads: CASSEAHGDYTGELFF. Here the CDR3 DNA reads TGTGCCAGCAGTGAAGCGCATGGAGATTACACCGGGGAGCTGTTTTTT.

The count of this clonotype is one. This chain uses TRBV4-2 with TRBJ2-1; D possibly corresponds to TRBD1 (5 bases). The J call is doubtful: the DNA matches TRBJ2-7 better. CDR1 LGHNA and CDR2 YNFKEQ come from the germline V gene. The CDR3 is 15 residues long. Here the CDR3 reads CASSLDKSSYNEQYF. In nucleotides, the CDR3 is TGTGCCAGCAGCCTGGACAAGAGCTCCTACAATGAGCAGTACTTC.

The chain is built from TRBV30 and TRBJ2-3, with D perhaps TRBD2 (6 bases). CDR1 is GTSNPN and CDR2 is SVGIG in the germline V gene (reference sequence). The CDR3 runs 14 residues. The ends were cut back, 4 bases at V and 4 bases at J, with 15 bases in the middle. The CDR3 loop is CAWMTGTGADTQYF. The CDR3 nucleotides read TGTGCCTGGATGACCGGTACGGGGGCAGATACGCAGTATTTT.

This clonotype has a handful of counts. The chain combines TRBV12-3 or TRBV12-4 with TRBJ2-3; TRBD1 agrees at 9 bases. After removal of 1 base from V and 4 bases from J, the junction contained 6 bases not matched to a gene. The CDR3 has 16 amino acids. In DNA, the CDR3 is TGTGCCAGCAGTTTAGGGACAGGGGTTTGGTCAGATACGCAGTATTTT. Translation: CASSLGTGVWSDTQYF.

This clonotype was found a few times. The V call is TRBV9, the J call TRBJ2-7; TRBD1 is a possible D gene (5 bases). V was shortened by 4 bases and J by 2 bases, with 16 bases between the two germline ends. The CDR3 is 15 amino acids. Germline V lookup: CDR1 SGDLS, CDR2 YYNGEE. Written as DNA, the CDR3 is TGTGCCAGCAGCTTCTCCCAGGGCTCTACCTACGAGCAGTACTTC. The encoded protein is CASSFSQGSTYEQYF.